The rows below give T cell receptor beta chains drawn from one sample of a study of T cell responses to AZD1222 COVID-19 vaccine. Clones were sequenced by immunoSEQ multiplex PCR, and TCRdb holds only the in-frame ones, with some missing. The sample has about 100,000 clones; approximately 88% are singletons. This material consisted of peripheral blood, taken on day 0 of AZD1222 vaccination. Receptors were obtained from an adult in good health. The CDR3 runs from the conserved cysteine through the conserved F or W. A D gene is named only where the DNA matches it firmly. Clone size appears in some rows only: once, few, many, or a class for an expanded clone.

j_gene,v_gene,abundance,d_gene,CDR3aa,CDR3nt
TRBJ1-4,TRBV7-2,NA,NA,CASSPTPIATNEKLFF,TGTGCCAGCAGCCCCACCCCCATTGCAACTAATGAAAAACTGTTTTTT
TRBJ2-1,TRBV21-1,NA,NA,CASLEGRGRPAPYNEQFF,TGTGCCAGCTTGGAAGGTAGGGGGCGGCCAGCGCCATACAATGAGCAGTTCTTC
TRBJ1-2,TRBV19,NA,NA,CASSSGRGYGYTF,TGTGCCAGTAGTAGCGGGCGCGGGTATGGCTACACCTTC
TRBJ2-7,TRBV5-1,NA,TRBD2,CASSTRGLAGATEQYF,TGCGCCAGCAGCACCAGGGGACTAGCGGGAGCGACCGAGCAGTACTTC
TRBJ1-1,TRBV12-3/TRBV12-4,once,NA,CASSLWENTEAFF,TGTGCCAGCAGTTTATGGGAGAACACTGAAGCTTTCTTT
TRBJ2-1,TRBV19,NA,TRBD2,CASRAGTSISNEQFF,TGTGCCAGTCGTGCCGGGACTAGCATTTCCAATGAGCAGTTCTTC
TRBJ2-3,TRBV6-2/TRBV6-3,NA,NA,CASSYPTAGPMTPDTQYF,TGTGCCAGCAGTTACCCGACCGCGGGGCCCATGACACCAGATACGCAGTATTTT
TRBJ1-6,TRBV6-5,NA,NA,CASSYSTYNSPLHF,TGTGCCAGCAGTTACTCGACCTATAATTCACCCCTCCACTTT
TRBJ1-4,TRBV5-4,NA,NA,CASNLPNEKLFF,TGTGCCAGCAACCTCCCGAATGAAAAACTGTTTTTT
TRBJ2-4,TRBV18,NA,TRBD2,CASSPLGTNLENIQYF,TGTGCCAGCTCACCACTAGGGACTAACCTGGAAAACATTCAGTACTTC
TRBJ2-7,TRBV15,NA,NA,CATSRDTITYEQYF,TGTGCCACCAGCAGAGACACTATCACCTACGAGCAGTACTTC
TRBJ2-7,TRBV19,NA,TRBD2,CASKKAGASYEQYF,TGTGCCAGTAAAAAAGCGGGAGCCTCCTACGAGCAGTACTTC
TRBJ1-1,TRBV11-2,NA,NA,CASSLGDPVAEAFF,TGTGCCAGCAGCTTAGGGGACCCGGTGGCTGAAGCTTTCTTT
TRBJ2-1,TRBV4-3,NA,NA,CASSQQGGNSYNEQFF,TGCGCCAGCAGCCAACAAGGGGGAAACTCCTACAATGAGCAGTTCTTC
TRBJ2-3,TRBV11-3,NA,NA,CASSLGASDTQYF,TGTGCCAGCAGCTTAGGGGCTAGCGATACGCAGTATTTT
TRBJ1-1,TRBV4-3,NA,NA,CASSQESQNTEAFF,TGCGCCAGCAGCCAAGAATCGCAGAACACTGAAGCTTTCTTT
TRBJ2-2,TRBV18,NA,TRBD2,CASSPTFTGGTNTGELFF,TGTGCCAGCTCACCGACATTCACGGGGGGAACAAACACCGGGGAGCTGTTTTTT
TRBJ2-2,TRBV5-1,NA,NA,CASSLGTATGELFF,TGCGCCAGCAGCTTGGGGACTGCAACCGGGGAGCTGTTTTTT
TRBJ2-1,TRBV6-5,NA,NA,CASSYERPSYNEQFF,TGTGCCAGCAGTTACGAGCGGCCGTCCTACAATGAGCAGTTCTTC
TRBJ2-7,TRBV3-1/TRBV3-2,NA,NA,CASSQDHGPPIEYF,TGTGCCAGCAGCCAAGATCACGGACCTCCCATTGAGTACTTC
TRBJ1-2,TRBV7-8,NA,NA,CASSLSVYRTLQFYTF,TGTGCCAGCAGCTTAAGCGTCTACAGAACCCTCCAATTCTACACCTTC
TRBJ1-1,TRBV12-3/TRBV12-4,NA,NA,CASSPLNTEAFF,TGTGCCAGCAGCCCATTGAACACTGAAGCTTTCTTT
TRBJ2-1,TRBV7-9,NA,TRBD2,CASGRANEQFF,TGTGCAAGCGGGAGGGCCAATGAGCAGTTCTTC
TRBJ2-7,TRBV6-5,NA,NA,CASSGITHEQYF,TGTGCCAGCAGCGGCATAACTCACGAGCAGTACTTC
TRBJ1-2,TRBV19,NA,NA,CASSDGGHYGYTF,TGTGCCAGTAGTGACGGGGGCCACTATGGCTACACCTTC
TRBJ1-4,TRBV18,NA,NA,CASSPSEGPLNEKLFF,TGTGCCAGCTCACCCTCGGAGGGACCTCTTAATGAAAAACTGTTTTTT
TRBJ1-2,TRBV6-5,NA,NA,CASSSPAWGYYGYTF,TGTGCCAGCAGTTCTCCGGCGTGGGGGTACTATGGCTACACCTTC
TRBJ2-3,TRBV24-1,NA,NA,CATSGGFGIVF,TGTGCCACCAGTGGAGGGTTCGGGATTGTATTT
TRBJ2-6,TRBV4-2,NA,TRBD2,CASSQGRGSSGANVLTF,TGTGCCAGCAGCCAAGGGCGGGGGTCCTCTGGGGCCAACGTCCTGACTTTC
TRBJ1-2,TRBV7-2,once,NA,CASSETGGGYTF,TGTGCCAGCAGCGAGACAGGTGGGGGCTACACCTTC
TRBJ2-3,TRBV23-1,NA,NA,CASSQSQDRDTDTQYF,TGCGCCAGCAGTCAATCCCAGGACAGAGACACAGATACGCAGTATTTT
TRBJ2-1,TRBV5-1,NA,NA,CASSPGGMNEQFF,TGCGCCAGCAGCCCAGGGGGGATGAATGAGCAGTTCTTC
TRBJ2-7,TRBV18,NA,NA,CASSPGQGNEQYF,TGTGCCAGCTCACCGGGGCAGGGTAACGAGCAGTACTTC
TRBJ2-7,TRBV18,NA,TRBD2,CASSPRQGGRQTDASSYEQYF,TGTGCCAGCTCACCCAGGCAAGGCGGGAGGCAAACGGATGCGAGTTCCTACGAGCAGTACTTC
TRBJ2-1,TRBV5-4,NA,NA,CASSPPPKARPNEQFF,TGTGCCAGCAGCCCGCCCCCAAAGGCGCGACCTAATGAGCAGTTCTTC
TRBJ2-5,TRBV10-3,NA,NA,CAISDSSTQETQYF,TGTGCCATCAGTGATTCTAGCACTCAAGAGACCCAGTACTTC
TRBJ2-2,TRBV10-3,NA,NA,CAISEDSTYTGELFF,TGTGCCATCAGTGAGGACAGTACCTACACCGGGGAGCTGTTTTTT
TRBJ2-7,TRBV6-5,NA,NA,CASSKVRRNSYEQYF,TGTGCCAGCAGTAAGGTTCGACGGAACTCCTACGAGCAGTACTTC
TRBJ1-2,TRBV3-1/TRBV3-2,NA,NA,CASSSQGSSGYTF,TGTGCCAGCAGCTCACAGGGTTCGAGTGGCTACACCTTC
TRBJ2-7,TRBV29-1,once,NA,CSVVGTSEEQYF,TGCAGCGTTGTCGGCACCAGCGAGGAGCAGTACTTC
TRBJ1-5,TRBV28,NA,TRBD1,CASIGQGAKTQHF,TGTGCCAGCATCGGACAGGGGGCAAAAACCCAGCATTTT
TRBJ2-7,TRBV29-1,NA,NA,CSVEREGAGSYEQYF,TGCAGCGTTGAACGGGAGGGGGCAGGCTCCTACGAGCAGTACTTC
TRBJ1-2,TRBV6-4,NA,NA,CASSDSGYGYTF,TGTGCCAGCAGTGACTCTGGCTATGGCTACACCTTC
TRBJ1-1,TRBV19,NA,TRBD1,CASSGDRPNTEAFF,TGTGCCAGTAGTGGGGACAGGCCGAACACTGAAGCTTTCTTT
TRBJ2-7,TRBV9,NA,NA,CASSVGTLAVNYEQYF,TGTGCCAGCAGCGTAGGGACACTAGCAGTGAACTACGAGCAGTACTTC
TRBJ1-1,TRBV9,NA,NA,CASSVVPQANTEAFF,TGTGCCAGCAGCGTAGTTCCACAGGCGAACACTGAAGCTTTCTTT